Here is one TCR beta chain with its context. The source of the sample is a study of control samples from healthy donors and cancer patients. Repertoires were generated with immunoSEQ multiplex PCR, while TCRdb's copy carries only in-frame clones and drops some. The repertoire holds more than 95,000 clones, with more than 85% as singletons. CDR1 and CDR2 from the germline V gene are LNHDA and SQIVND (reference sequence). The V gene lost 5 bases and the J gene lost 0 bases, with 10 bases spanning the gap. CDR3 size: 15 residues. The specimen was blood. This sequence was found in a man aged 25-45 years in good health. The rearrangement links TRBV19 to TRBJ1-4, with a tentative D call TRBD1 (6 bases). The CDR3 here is CASSVRTATNEKLFF. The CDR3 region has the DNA TGTGCCAGTAGTGTTCGGACAGCAACTAATGAAAAACTGTTTTTT.